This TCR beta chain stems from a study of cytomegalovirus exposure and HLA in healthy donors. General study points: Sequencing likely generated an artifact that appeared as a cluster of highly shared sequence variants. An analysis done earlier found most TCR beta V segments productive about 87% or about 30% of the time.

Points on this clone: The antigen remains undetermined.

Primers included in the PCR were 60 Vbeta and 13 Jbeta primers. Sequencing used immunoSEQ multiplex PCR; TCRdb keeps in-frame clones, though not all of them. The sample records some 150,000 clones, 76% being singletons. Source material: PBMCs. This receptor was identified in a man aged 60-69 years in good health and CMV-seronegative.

This CDR3 reads CASSGLAGANTDTQYF. For the CDR3, the DNA is TGTGCCAGCAGCGGTCTCGCGGGGGCCAACACAGATACGCAGTATTTT. The chain links TRBV11-2 to TRBJ2-3; D perhaps matches TRBD2 (7 bases). CDR3 length equals 16 residues. Trimming took 5 bases from V and 2 from J, leaving 17 bases between them. Germline lookup yields CDR1 SGHAT and CDR2 FQNNGV. Complete variable domain (other parts from reference TRBV11-2 and TRBJ2-3): EAGVAQSPRYKIIEKRQSVAFWCNPISGHATLYWYQQILGQGPKLLIQFQNNGVVDDSQLPKDRFSAERLKGVDSTLKIQPAKLEDSAVYLCASSGLAGANTDTQYFGPGTRLTVL.